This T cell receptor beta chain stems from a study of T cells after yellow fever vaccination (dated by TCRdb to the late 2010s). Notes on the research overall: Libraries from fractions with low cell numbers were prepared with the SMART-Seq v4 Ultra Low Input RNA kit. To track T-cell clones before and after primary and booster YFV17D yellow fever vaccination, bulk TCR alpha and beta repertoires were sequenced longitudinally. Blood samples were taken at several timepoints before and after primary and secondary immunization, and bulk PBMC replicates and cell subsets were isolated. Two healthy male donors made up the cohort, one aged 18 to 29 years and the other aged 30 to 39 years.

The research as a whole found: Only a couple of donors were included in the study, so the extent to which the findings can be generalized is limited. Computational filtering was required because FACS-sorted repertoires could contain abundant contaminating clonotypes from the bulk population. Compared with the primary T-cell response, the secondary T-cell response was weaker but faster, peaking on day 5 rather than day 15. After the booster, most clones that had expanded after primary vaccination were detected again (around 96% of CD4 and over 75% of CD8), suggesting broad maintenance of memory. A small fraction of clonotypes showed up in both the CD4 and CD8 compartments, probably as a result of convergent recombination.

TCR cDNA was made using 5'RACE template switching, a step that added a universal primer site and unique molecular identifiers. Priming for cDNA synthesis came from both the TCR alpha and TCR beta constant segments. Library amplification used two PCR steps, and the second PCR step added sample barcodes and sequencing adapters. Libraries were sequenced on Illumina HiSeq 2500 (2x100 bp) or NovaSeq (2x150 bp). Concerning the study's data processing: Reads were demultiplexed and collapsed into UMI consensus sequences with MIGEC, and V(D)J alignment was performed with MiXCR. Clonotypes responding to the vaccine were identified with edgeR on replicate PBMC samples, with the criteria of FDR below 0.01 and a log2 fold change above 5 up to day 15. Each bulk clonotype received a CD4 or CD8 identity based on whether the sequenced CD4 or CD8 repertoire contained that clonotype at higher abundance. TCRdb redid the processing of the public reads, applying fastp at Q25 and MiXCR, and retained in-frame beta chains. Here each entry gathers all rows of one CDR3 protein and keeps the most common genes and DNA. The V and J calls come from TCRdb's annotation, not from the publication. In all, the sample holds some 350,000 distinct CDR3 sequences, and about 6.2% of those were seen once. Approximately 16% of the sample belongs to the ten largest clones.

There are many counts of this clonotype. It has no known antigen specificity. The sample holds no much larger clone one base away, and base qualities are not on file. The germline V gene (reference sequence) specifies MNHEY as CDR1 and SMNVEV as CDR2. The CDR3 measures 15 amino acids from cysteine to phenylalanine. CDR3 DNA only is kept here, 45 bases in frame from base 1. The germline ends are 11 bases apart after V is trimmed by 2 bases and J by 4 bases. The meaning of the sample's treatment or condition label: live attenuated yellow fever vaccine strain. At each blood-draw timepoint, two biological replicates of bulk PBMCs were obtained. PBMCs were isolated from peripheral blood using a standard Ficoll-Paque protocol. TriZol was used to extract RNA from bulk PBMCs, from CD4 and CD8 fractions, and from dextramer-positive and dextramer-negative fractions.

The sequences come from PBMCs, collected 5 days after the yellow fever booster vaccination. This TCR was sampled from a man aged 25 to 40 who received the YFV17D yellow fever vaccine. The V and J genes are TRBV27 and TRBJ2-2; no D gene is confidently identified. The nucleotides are TGTGCCAGCAGTTTACTTGGGGATCTCACCGGGGAGCTGTTTTTT. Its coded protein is CASSLLGDLTGELFF.